Listed here are 19 T cell receptor beta chains from one sample, sequenced in a study of human T cells and chemical hapten exposure (dated by TCRdb to the early 2020s). The library relied on RACE. The sequencing machine was a NextSeq 500. In-frame beta chains were kept once TCRdb had trimmed the public reads at Q25 with fastp and called clones with MiXCR. When rows share a CDR3 protein, they turn into one entry using the most common DNA and genes. Within this sample are 85,000 to 95,000 distinct CDR3 sequences, with 11% of them counted one time only. The top ten clonotypes cover less than 2.5% of the sample. Per the publication, the time point label means: patch test 2, 6 weeks after DPC sensitization. Taken with the paper, the label for treatment or condition translates to: therapeutic diphenylcyclopropenone sensitization with weekly scalp DPC. Sequences were derived from whole blood, sampled in connection with sensitization to the hapten diphenylcyclopropenone (DPC). The receptors were sampled from a man aged 35 to 55 with alopecia areata. Some clones in this sample may be carry-over from other donors' samples.

The chain links TRBV6-6 to TRBJ1-1, with D hard to call. Germline values: CDR1 MNHNY, CDR2 SVGAGI (reference sequence). V lost 4 bases to trimming and J lost 1 base, with 16 bases between them. The CDR3 spans 16 residues. The CDR3 region has the DNA TGTGCCAGCAGTTGGGCGGCCGTAGGTGGGAACACTGAAGCTTTCTTT. This sequence encodes CASSWAAVGGNTEAFF.

This clonotype was counted between two and nine times. The CDR3 DNA is TGTGCCAGCAAAGAGCCCAACACAGATACGCAGTATTTT. It yields the protein CASKEPNTDTQYF. This chain uses TRBV6-2 or TRBV6-3 with TRBJ2-3, with D hard to call. This CDR3 spans 13 amino acids. V was cut by 7 bases and J by 2 bases, with 10 bases left in between. Germline CDR1 MNHEY, CDR2 SVGEGT.

The sample holds many counts of this clonotype. The chain employs TRBV4-3 and TRBJ2-1, with D tentatively TRBD2 (6 bases). Germline V gene sequence: CDR1 LGHNA, CDR2 YSLEER. The CDR3 covers 16 residues. V was pared by 1 base and J by 8 bases, with 18 bases between. The CDR3 coding sequence is TGCGCCAGCAGCCAAGGTTCCTCGGGAGAAGTCTATGAGCAGTTCTTC. Residues: CASSQGSSGEVYEQFF.

The chain uses TRBV6-5 and TRBJ2-6, with D unresolved. V was shortened by 7 bases and J by 0 bases, with 13 bases between the two germline ends. There are 16 residues in the CDR3. Germline CDR1 reads MNHEY; CDR2 reads SVGAGI. CDR3 sequence: CASTGRMGSGANVLTF. In DNA, the CDR3 is TGTGCCAGCACGGGCAGGATGGGCTCTGGGGCCAACGTCCTGACTTTC.

This clonotype was detected only a few times. The chain recombines TRBV7-8 with TRBJ2-1, with a tentative D call TRBD2 (5 bases). This CDR3 region has 12 residues. V shed 6 bases and J shed 14 bases, with 17 bases lying between them. The germline V gene encodes CDR1 SGHVS and CDR2 FQNEAQ. CDR3 sequence: CASSNRELSKFF. The CDR3 region has the DNA TGTGCCAGCAGTAATCGGGAACTGAGCAAGTTCTTC.

The rearrangement links TRBV3-1 to TRBJ2-7; 11 nucleotides align to TRBD2. The CDR3 is 16 amino acids. The germline gives CDR1 LGHDT, CDR2 YNNKEL (reference sequence). The V segment lost 4 bases and the J segment 4 bases; nucleotides outside the gene matches: 9. The CDR3, as DNA: TGTGCCAGCAGCCGAACGGTCACTAGCGGGAGTTACGAGCAGTACGTC. Protein: CASSRTVTSGSYEQYV.

The rearrangement links TRBV7-6 to TRBJ2-7; D is unclear. This CDR3 spans 13 amino acids. The germline V and J ends were trimmed by 5 bases and 9 bases, with 17 bases remaining between them. Germline CDR1 is SGHVS and CDR2 is FNYEAQ. The CDR3 coding sequence is TGTGCCAGCAGCACCTTAGGAGTCCTTGGGCAGTACGTC. It is translated as CASSTLGVLGQYV.

Only a few counts were recorded for this clonotype. The rearrangement links TRBV6-4 to TRBJ2-1; D not resolved. The V and J ends lost 0 bases and 5 bases respectively, with 14 bases between them. The CDR3 runs 16 residues. Per germline, CDR1 MRHNA and CDR2 SNTAGT. This chain's CDR3 is CASSDSSLRAHNEQFF. The CDR3 coding sequence is TGTGCCAGCAGTGACTCGTCTTTACGGGCCCACAATGAGCAGTTCTTC.

V gene TRBV13 combines with J gene TRBJ1-6, with a possible D match to TRBD1 (6 bases). Per the germline V gene, CDR1 is PRHDT and CDR2 is FYEKMQ (reference sequence). The CDR3 extends over 15 amino acids. V dropped 5 bases and J dropped 7 bases, with 15 bases sitting between them. CDR3 protein: CASSLGGAKNSPLHF. Written as DNA, the CDR3 is TGTGCCAGCAGCCTCGGGGGGGCGAAGAATTCACCCCTCCACTTT.

The chain combines TRBV21-1 with TRBJ1-4; the table's D call TRBD1 went unverified against the DNA. TRBV21-1 is labeled a pseudogene. The CDR3 sequence is 14 residues long. This CDR3 reads CASTDRVISEKLFF. In DNA, the CDR3 is TGTGCCAGCACCGACAGGGTAATTAGTGAAAAACTGTTTTTT.

The DNA of the CDR3 is TGTGCCAGCAGCCCCAACAGGGGTACTGAAGCTTTCTTT. Protein: CASSPNRGTEAFF. J is TRBJ1-1 and V is TRBV27; 7 bases fit TRBD1. This CDR3 is 13 amino acids long. With V trimmed by 6 bases and J by 5 bases, 6 bases remained unmatched. CDR1 and CDR2 from the germline V gene are MNHEY and SMNVEV (reference sequence).

This clonotype was detected only a few times. This chain uses TRBV28 with TRBJ2-3; no reliable D call. Trimming cost V 0 bases and J 2 bases, with 12 bases left between them. CDR1 is MDHEN, CDR2 SYDVKM, per germline. The CDR3 covers 16 residues. In DNA, the CDR3 is TGTGCCAGCAGTTTATGGGCGACGGGCCACACAGATACGCAGTATTTT. It codes for CASSLWATGHTDTQYF.

The V and J genes are TRBV12-3 or TRBV12-4 and TRBJ2-1; 11 bases agree with TRBD1. This CDR3 is 15 amino acids long. The ends lost 4 bases at V and 3 bases at J; junction bases unmatched: 2. The CDR3 reads CASSWGTGGYNEQFF. Written as DNA, the CDR3 is TGTGCCAGCAGTTGGGGGACAGGGGGCTACAATGAGCAGTTCTTC.

The chain uses TRBV18 and TRBJ2-1, with a possible D match to TRBD2 (6 bases). The V gene's germline CDR1 is KGHSH and CDR2 LQKENI. The CDR3 runs 16 residues. V was trimmed by 2 bases and J by 2 bases, leaving 13 bases between them. CDR3 bases: TGTGCCAGCTCACCAAGGACGGGAGAAACCTACAATGAGCAGTTCTTC. Its protein product is CASSPRTGETYNEQFF.

This chain uses TRBV30 with TRBJ2-5, with D tentatively TRBD1 (5 bases). CDR1 GTSNPN and CDR2 SVGIG come from the germline V gene (reference sequence). The V gene lost 2 bases and the J gene lost 2 bases, with 15 bases spanning the gap. This CDR3 is 15 amino acids long. The CDR3 DNA reads TGTGCCTGGAGTACTCCGGACACCCTACAAGAGACCCAGTACTTC. Its translation is CAWSTPDTLQETQYF.

This clonotype showed up just a few times. Written as DNA, the CDR3 is TGCAGCGTCGAAAAAAGGGGTAGTAGGGAGACCCAGTACTTC. Amino acid sequence: CSVEKRGSRETQYF. This sequence joins TRBV29-1 and TRBJ2-5; the D gene is possibly TRBD1 (5 bases). V was clipped by 6 bases and J by 5 bases, with 19 bases between them. Germline-derived CDR1 and CDR2 are SQVTM and ANQGSEA. The CDR3 contains 14 residues.

The V and J genes are TRBV6-6 and TRBJ1-4; possible D gene TRBD1, 5 bases. V lost 11 bases and J lost 7, with 17 bases in between. This CDR3 has 13 amino acids. CDR1 and CDR2 from the germline V gene are MNHNY and SVGAGI (reference sequence). The CDR3: CAAWGERGEKLFF. CDR3 sequence (DNA): TGTGCCGCCTGGGGGGAACGGGGTGAAAAACTGTTTTTT.

This clonotype was seen only a few times. This rearrangement joins TRBV9 to TRBJ1-1; D not resolved. CDR3 length equals 14 residues. The germline V gene encodes CDR1 SGDLS and CDR2 YYNGEE. Trimming pared 1 base from V and 1 base from J, leaving 8 bases between. The CDR3 protein is CASSVHPSNTEAFF. The DNA for the CDR3 is TGTGCCAGCAGCGTACACCCCTCGAACACTGAAGCTTTCTTT.

CDR3 DNA sequence: TGTGCCAGCAGCAATAAGACTAGCGGAAACACAGATACGCAGTATTTT. Protein: CASSNKTSGNTDTQYF. The J gene is TRBJ2-3, the V gene TRBV21-1; TRBD2, the D gene given by the table, was not confirmed from the DNA. TRBV21-1 is a pseudogene. The CDR3 runs to 16 residues.